This T cell receptor beta chain was sequenced during a study of blood T cell repertoires in COVID-19. Whole-study context: COVID-19 samples from acute and convalescent phases originated in the United States, Italy and Spain. Sources were T cells, B-cell-depleted T cells, or PBMCs; the material itself was cDNA or gDNA.

Original processing methods: Nucleated cell counts were estimated from reference gene primer amplification. Measured with immunoSEQ multiplex PCR; TCRdb has only the in-frame clones, and not every one. The V and J calls and clone size are taken from that table; D and trimming were inferred from the DNA. The sample yields hundreds of thousands of clones, around 86% seen once. The CDR3 sequence is 13 residues long. Trimming cost V 1 base and J 5 bases; bases outside gene matches: 0. Per the germline V gene, CDR1 is SQVTM and CDR2 is ANQGSEA. Sequencing was carried out using peripheral blood. The sequence was obtained from a woman aged 25 to 39 with active or convalescent COVID-19. The chain recombines TRBV29-1 with TRBJ2-2; TRBD1 matches 8 bases. The CDR3 sequence is CSVEGTGTGELFF. The CDR3, as DNA: TGCAGCGTTGAAGGGACAGGGACCGGGGAGCTGTTTTTT.